The 32 T cell receptor beta chains below come from one sample, sequenced in a study of blood T cell repertoires in COVID-19. TCRdb keeps only in-frame clones here, not all; method: immunoSEQ multiplex PCR. The sample has 120,000 or so clones; approximately 90% are singletons. Sequencing was done on a sample of peripheral blood. These receptors came from a woman of 80 years or more with acute or convalescent COVID-19.

The chain uses TRBV2 and TRBJ2-4; D possibly corresponds to TRBD1 (7 bases). V lost 1 base and J lost 15, with 19 bases in between. CDR3 size: 14 residues. Germline V gene lookup returns CDR1 SNHLY and CDR2 FYNNEI. CDR3 DNA: TGTGCCAGCAGTGAAGGTAGGGACAGCGGAGGGTGGTACTTC. It specifies CASSEGRDSGGWYF.

The chain employs TRBV5-1 and TRBJ1-6, with 7 bases that match TRBD1. Germline V gene lookup returns CDR1 SGHRS and CDR2 YFSETQ. The CDR3 sequence is 15 residues long. The trim removed 4 bases at V and 14 bases at J, leaving 15 bases unmatched. The CDR3 protein is CASSPDRANRGALHF. The CDR3 DNA follows: TGCGCCAGCAGCCCTGACAGGGCGAATCGCGGGGCCCTCCACTTT. Full variable domain (outside the CDR3, taken from reference TRBV5-1 and TRBJ1-6): KAGVTQTPRYLIKTRGQQVTLSCSPISGHRSVSWYQQTPGQGLQFLFEYFSETQRNKGNFPGRFSGRQFSNSRSEMNVSTLELGDSALYLCASSPDRANRGALHFGNGTRLTVT.

This chain connects TRBV24-1 to TRBJ2-7; a possible D gene is TRBD2 (5 bases). The CDR3 sequence is 16 residues long. The V end was cut by 3 bases, the J end by 0 bases, with 14 bases between. The germline gives CDR1 KGHDR, CDR2 SFDVKD. The CDR3 nucleotides are TGTGCCACCAGTGATCCCGGTGGAGGCGGCTCCTACGAGCAGTACTTC. Protein: CATSDPGGGGSYEQYF.

The chain carries TRBV7-9 and TRBJ2-5, with 7 bases aligning to TRBD2. V trimming: 10 bases; J trimming: 7 bases; junction bases outside the gene matches: 3. The germline V gene has CDR1 SEHNR and CDR2 FQNEAQ (reference sequence). This CDR3 has 10 amino acids. The CDR3 spells CATSGGTQYF. In DNA form, the CDR3 reads TGTGCCACCTCGGGGGGGACCCAGTACTTC. Complete variable domain (other parts from reference TRBV7-9 and TRBJ2-5): DTGVSQNPRHKITKRGQNVTFRCDPISEHNRLYWYRQTLGQGPEFLTYFQNEAQLEKSRLLSDRFSAERPKGSFSTLEIQRTEQGDSAMYLCATSGGTQYFGPGTRLLVL.

The rearrangement joins TRBV18 to TRBJ2-5; 7 nucleotides match TRBD1. V shed 4 bases, J shed 0 bases, and the junction held 8 bases outside the gene matches. Germline lookup yields CDR1 KGHSH and CDR2 LQKENI. The CDR3 runs 16 residues. The DNA of the CDR3 is TGTGCCAGCTCACGTGCCGGGACAGCGTACCAAGAGACCCAGTACTTC. Protein product: CASSRAGTAYQETQYF. The full variable domain, completed using reference TRBV18 and TRBJ2-5, is NAGVMQNPRHLVRRRGQEARLRCSPMKGHSHVYWYRQLPEEGLKFMVYLQKENIIDESGMPKERFSAEFPKEGPSILRIQQVVRGDSAAYFCASSRAGTAYQETQYFGPGTRLLVL.

This clone was observed once. The chain joins TRBV19 to TRBJ2-7, with a tentative D call TRBD1 (5 bases). Germline V lookup: CDR1 LNHDA, CDR2 SQIVND (reference sequence). This CDR3 region has 14 residues. Deletions cut 6 bases from V and 0 bases from J, with 12 bases between. Written as DNA, the CDR3 is TGTGCCAGTAGAAACAGGATTAGCTCCTACGAGCAGTACTTC. Translated: CASRNRISSYEQYF.

The chain has TRBV3-1 (or the pseudogene TRBV3-2) and TRBJ1-1; TRBD1 matches at 9 bases. V shed 3 bases and J 8 bases; nucleotides not matched to a gene: 1. Germline assignment: CDR1 LGHDT and CDR2 YNNKEL (reference sequence). CDR3 length: 12 residues. CDR3 in DNA: TGTGCCAGCAGCCATGGACAGGGGGAAGCTTTCTTT. It translates to CASSHGQGEAFF.

The rearrangement uses TRBV10-3 and TRBJ1-1; D is undetermined. Looked up from germline, CDR1 is ENHRY and CDR2 is SYGVKD. The CDR3 contains 17 residues. V dropped 0 bases and J dropped 0 bases, with 14 bases sitting between them. Written as DNA, the CDR3 is TGTGCCATCAGTGAGTCGAAATTTAAGCAACTGAACACTGAAGCTTTCTTT. This encodes CAISESKFKQLNTEAFF.

J is TRBJ2-4 and V is TRBV20-1, with 8 bases identical to TRBD1. This CDR3 is 13 amino acids long. Germline loops: CDR1 DFQATT, CDR2 SNEGSKA (reference sequence). The ends lost 3 bases at V and 8 bases at J; junction bases unmatched: 6. CDR3 protein: CSASIGQGYIQYF. CDR3 coding DNA: TGCAGTGCTAGTATAGGACAGGGTTACATTCAGTACTTC.

The rearrangement uses TRBV11-3 and TRBJ2-7, with D unresolved. Trimming took 5 bases from V and 4 from J, leaving 12 bases between them. The germline V gene has CDR1 SGHNT and CDR2 YENEEA. This CDR3 comprises 13 residues. The CDR3: CASSPRAGYEQYF. The CDR3 DNA is TGTGCCAGCAGCCCCCGAGCTGGTTACGAGCAGTACTTC.

This rearrangement joins TRBV20-1 to TRBJ2-7; 7 bases match TRBD1. Germline loops: CDR1 DFQATT, CDR2 SNEGSKA (reference sequence). The CDR3 spans 14 residues. Trimming removed 3 bases from V and 1 base from J; junction bases left unmatched: 6. CDR3 sequence (DNA): TGCAGTGCTAGTAATAGGGGGCATTCCTACGAGCAGTACTTC. Residues: CSASNRGHSYEQYF.

V usage is TRBV7-2 and J usage is TRBJ1-5; no firm D call. The CDR3 totals 14 residues. CDR1 and CDR2 from the germline V gene are SGHTA and FQGNSA. Trimming shortened V by 6 bases and J by 1 base, and 10 bases separated the two germline ends. This chain's CDR3 is CASRLGRSNQPQHF. The CDR3 DNA is TGTGCCAGCAGACTAGGACGGAGCAATCAGCCCCAGCATTTT. Full variable domain (remainder filled in from reference TRBV7-2 and TRBJ1-5): GAGVSQSPSNKVTEKGKDVELRCDPISGHTALYWYRQSLGQGLEFLIYFQGNSAPDKSGLPSDRFSAERTGGSVSTLTIQRTQQEDSAVYLCASRLGRSNQPQHFGDGTRLSIL.

The CDR3 spells CASSASEQGVFTEAFF. The CDR3 nucleotides are TGTGCCAGCAGCGCAAGTGAACAGGGAGTCTTCACTGAAGCTTTCTTT. This chain uses TRBV9 with TRBJ1-1; TRBD1 might be the D (6 bases). The V gene's germline CDR1 is SGDLS and CDR2 YYNGEE. There are 16 residues in the CDR3. Trimming shortened V by 3 bases and J by 4 bases, and 19 bases separated the two germline ends. Combining the CDR3 with reference TRBV9 and TRBJ1-1 gives the whole variable domain DSGVTQTPKHLITATGQRVTLRCSPRSGDLSVYWYQQSLDQGLQFLIQYYNGEERAKGNILERFSAQQFPDLHSELNLSSLELGDSALYFCASSASEQGVFTEAFFGQGTRLTVV.

The chain uses TRBV28 and TRBJ2-7; maybe TRBD1 (6 bases). CDR1 is MDHEN, CDR2 SYDVKM, per germline. The V gene lost 3 bases and the J gene lost 6 bases, with 9 bases spanning the gap. The CDR3 length is 12 residues. CDR3 residues: CASSFGRGEQYF. CDR3 DNA: TGTGCCAGCAGTTTTGGCAGGGGCGAGCAGTACTTC.

The gene calls are TRBV3-1 (or the pseudogene TRBV3-2) and TRBJ2-1; TRBD2 might be the D (5 bases). Per the germline V gene, CDR1 is LGHDT and CDR2 is YNNKEL (reference sequence). The CDR3 consists of 15 residues. V dropped 7 bases and J dropped 5 bases, with 18 bases sitting between them. The chain's CDR3 is CASTRNLEDDNEQFF. The DNA of the CDR3 is TGTGCCAGCACCCGGAACTTGGAGGACGACAATGAGCAGTTCTTC.

This clone was seen a single time. This sequence joins TRBV7-9 and TRBJ1-2; 7 nucleotides line up with TRBD1. Looked up from germline, CDR1 is SEHNR and CDR2 is FQNEAQ (reference sequence). With V trimmed by 6 bases and J by 1 base, 2 bases remained unmatched. The CDR3 covers 13 residues. The CDR3 nucleotides read TGTGCCAGCAGTAGGGACAGTAACTATGGCTACACCTTC. It yields the protein CASSRDSNYGYTF.

The rearrangement joins TRBV6-6 to TRBJ2-1, with D possibly matching TRBD2 (5 bases). CDR1 and CDR2 from the germline V gene are MNHNY and SVGAGI (reference sequence). The ends were cut back, 8 bases at V and 5 bases at J, with 22 bases in the middle. The CDR3 has 16 amino acids. The CDR3 DNA is TGTGCCAGCCCTTATATGGAGGCGGCGGCACACAATGAGCAGTTCTTC. This gives the protein CASPYMEAAAHNEQFF.

The chain uses TRBV11-3 and TRBJ2-7; D gene ambiguous. V was pared by 0 bases and J by 7 bases, with 10 bases between. This CDR3 contains 13 residues. Germline V CDR1 and CDR2: SGHNT, YENEEA. In DNA, the CDR3 is TGTGCCAGCAGCTTAGATTGGCAGTCAGAGCAGTACTTC. Translated: CASSLDWQSEQYF.

The chain employs TRBV7-8 and TRBJ2-5; a possible D gene is TRBD1 (5 bases). Germline CDR1 and CDR2: SGHVS and FQNEAQ. V lost 2 bases and J 7 bases, leaving 11 bases between the germline ends. This CDR3 has 13 amino acids. CDR3 nucleotides: TGTGCCAGCAGCTTACAGGGTCCGGGGACCCAGTACTTC. Amino acid sequence: CASSLQGPGTQYF.

The gene calls are TRBV3-1 (or the pseudogene TRBV3-2) and TRBJ2-7; D is unclear. Germline CDR1 and CDR2: LGHDT and YNNKEL (reference sequence). V dropped 0 bases and J dropped 9 bases, with 12 bases sitting between them. This CDR3 is built from 13 residues. CDR3 amino acids: CASSQDPRSGQYF. As DNA, the CDR3 is TGTGCCAGCAGCCAAGACCCCCGGTCCGGGCAGTACTTC.

This chain uses TRBV3-1 (or the pseudogene TRBV3-2) with TRBJ1-1; a weak D match, TRBD1 (5 bases). The germline V gene encodes CDR1 LGHDT and CDR2 YNNKEL (reference sequence). V lost 3 bases to trimming and J lost 8 bases, with 13 bases between them. The CDR3 consists of 13 residues. The CDR3, as DNA: TGTGCCAGCAGCCAGACGGGGGTCTCAGAAGCTTTCTTT. Translating gives CASSQTGVSEAFF.

The chain employs TRBV3-1 (or the pseudogene TRBV3-2) and TRBJ2-3, with 11 bases aligning to TRBD2. Per the germline V gene, CDR1 is LGHDT and CDR2 is YNNKEL (reference sequence). The J segment lost 6 bases and the V segment lost 6 bases, leaving 8 bases of the junction unmatched. CDR3 length equals 15 residues. The CDR3 region has the DNA TGTGCCAGCAGGAGGGGGACTAGCGGTCACGATACGCAGTATTTT. Residues: CASRRGTSGHDTQYF.

V and J are TRBV6-5 and TRBJ2-1; a possible D gene is TRBD1 (5 bases). The CDR3 totals 14 residues. From germline, CDR1 is MNHEY and CDR2 SVGAGI. V dropped 6 bases and J dropped 4 bases, with 13 bases sitting between them. The CDR3 is CASRSRVWYNEQFF. Written as DNA, the CDR3 is TGTGCCAGCAGGAGCAGGGTCTGGTACAATGAGCAGTTCTTC.

The J gene is TRBJ1-2, the V gene TRBV5-4, with a weak D call TRBD1 (5 bases). V shed 5 bases and J shed 0 bases, with 8 bases lying between them. The CDR3 spans 13 residues. CDR1 and CDR2 from the germline V gene are SGHNT and YYREEE (reference sequence). This CDR3 reads CASSQGSNYGYTF. The CDR3 region has the DNA TGTGCCAGCAGTCAGGGATCTAACTATGGCTACACCTTC.

V and J are TRBV7-2 and TRBJ1-2; D is unclear. Germline CDR1 and CDR2: SGHTA and FQGNSA. The CDR3 consists of 13 residues. V was clipped by 5 bases and J by 3 bases, with 10 bases between them. The CDR3 spells CASSPLADYGYTF. CDR3 DNA: TGTGCCAGCAGCCCCCTTGCGGACTATGGCTACACCTTC.

The chain is built from TRBV4-1 and TRBJ2-7, with a possible D match to TRBD2 (5 bases). The germline CDR1 and CDR2 sequences are MGHRA and YSYEKL. Trimming removed 5 bases from V and 3 bases from J, with 11 bases in between. The CDR3 contains 13 residues. The CDR3 sequence is CASSERENYEQYF. Here the CDR3 DNA reads TGCGCCAGCAGCGAGAGGGAAAACTACGAGCAGTACTTC.

CDR3 amino acids: CASSLAANYGYTF. DNA for the CDR3: TGTGCCAGTAGTTTGGCAGCTAACTATGGCTACACCTTC. V and J are TRBV19 and TRBJ1-2; D not certain. CDR1 and CDR2 (germline): LNHDA, SQIVND (reference sequence). Trimming took 5 bases from V and 0 from J, leaving 7 bases between them. The CDR3 has 13 amino acids.

This chain links TRBV19 with TRBJ1-2, with D perhaps matching TRBD1 (5 bases). V lost 5 bases and J 6 bases, leaving 22 bases between the germline ends. Germline V gene sequence: CDR1 LNHDA, CDR2 SQIVND (reference sequence). The CDR3 consists of 16 residues. CDR3 sequence reads: CASSQYRGLGFNGYTF. CDR3 coding DNA: TGTGCCAGTAGTCAATACCGGGGACTCGGATTTAATGGCTACACCTTC. Variable domain in full (rest from reference TRBV19 and TRBJ1-2): DGGITQSPKYLFRKEGQNVTLSCEQNLNHDAMYWYRQDPGQGLRLIYYSQIVNDFQKGDIAEGYSVSREKKESFPLTVTSAQKNPTAFYLCASSQYRGLGFNGYTFGSGTRLTVV.

This clone showed up just a few times. V usage is TRBV9 and J usage is TRBJ1-2, with TRBD1 matching 9 bases. The germline gives CDR1 SGDLS, CDR2 YYNGEE. Trimming took 4 bases from V and 7 from J; bases not matched to a gene: 14. The CDR3 has 16 residues. CDR3 in DNA: TGTGCCAGCAGCTCATCCCCGGGACAGGGAGGGGGTGGCTACACCTTC. Its translation: CASSSSPGQGGGGYTF.

The count of this clone is one. V is TRBV7-9 and J is TRBJ1-2, with a weak D call TRBD1 (6 bases). Germline CDR1 reads SEHNR; CDR2 reads FQNEAQ (reference sequence). V lost 10 bases to trimming and J lost 1 base, with 10 bases between them. CDR3 length: 12 amino acids. CDR3 coding DNA: TGTGCCACCGAGGGGGTTAACTATGGCTACACCTTC. The encoded protein is CATEGVNYGYTF.

This sequence joins TRBV7-9 and TRBJ1-2; possibly TRBD1 for D (5 bases). The CDR3 has 13 residues. V gave up 5 bases and J gave up 6 bases, with 13 bases separating them. Looked up from germline, CDR1 is SEHNR and CDR2 is FQNEAQ (reference sequence). The CDR3 sequence: CASSTGTYDGYTF. CDR3 nucleotides: TGTGCCAGCAGCACTGGGACTTACGATGGCTACACCTTC.

The chain has TRBV5-4 and TRBJ1-6; possibly TRBD1 for D (6 bases). Germline V gene data show CDR1 as SGHNT and CDR2 as YYREEE (reference sequence). CDR3 length: 17 amino acids. V was clipped by 2 bases and J by 0 bases, with 12 bases between them. The CDR3 is CASSLGGANSYNSPLHF. The DNA of the CDR3 is TGTGCCAGCAGCTTAGGGGGGGCGAACTCCTATAATTCACCCCTCCACTTT.